Here is one T cell receptor beta chain with its context. The data derive from a study of blood T cell repertoires in COVID-19. The assay was immunoSEQ multiplex PCR, and TCRdb's table has in-frame clones only and misses some. The profile shows about 68,000 clones, 80% to 90% of them singletons. The V gene's germline CDR1 is SGHRS and CDR2 YFSETQ. The length of the CDR3 is 14 residues. J was trimmed by 6 bases and V by 5 bases; bases with no gene match: 6. This clonotype was obtained from a man at least 80 years old with COVID-19, enrolled during active disease. The chain employs TRBV5-1 and TRBJ1-3; 9 bases fit TRBD1. The sample consisted of peripheral blood. CDR3 protein: CASSDRGDVNTIYF. DNA of the CDR3: TGCGCCAGCAGTGACAGGGGGGATGTAAACACCATATATTTT. Based on the CDR3 plus reference TRBV5-1 and TRBJ1-3, the full variable domain is KAGVTQTPRYLIKTRGQQVTLSCSPISGHRSVSWYQQTPGQGLQFLFEYFSETQRNKGNFPGRFSGRQFSNSRSEMNVSTLELGDSALYLCASSDRGDVNTIYFGEGSWLTVV.